This T cell receptor (beta chain) derives from a study of blood T cell repertoires in COVID-19. Study details: The United States, Italy and Spain supplied acute and convalescent COVID-19 samples.

Produced via immunoSEQ multiplex PCR; TCRdb's table is partial and in-frame only. The sample consists of 250,000 to 300,000 clones, less than 85% of them appearing once. V was pared by 3 bases and J by 6 bases, with 20 bases between. CDR1 and CDR2 from the germline V gene are LGHDT and YNNKEL (reference sequence). The CDR3 spans 16 residues. Sequencing was performed on peripheral blood. This clonotype originated in a man in his sixties who had recovered from COVID-19. The chain carries TRBV3-1 (or the pseudogene TRBV3-2) and TRBJ1-2, with unresolved D. The CDR3 reads CASSHSNRGKMDGYTF. The CDR3 nucleotides read TGTGCCAGCAGCCACTCCAACCGGGGTAAAATGGATGGCTACACCTTC.